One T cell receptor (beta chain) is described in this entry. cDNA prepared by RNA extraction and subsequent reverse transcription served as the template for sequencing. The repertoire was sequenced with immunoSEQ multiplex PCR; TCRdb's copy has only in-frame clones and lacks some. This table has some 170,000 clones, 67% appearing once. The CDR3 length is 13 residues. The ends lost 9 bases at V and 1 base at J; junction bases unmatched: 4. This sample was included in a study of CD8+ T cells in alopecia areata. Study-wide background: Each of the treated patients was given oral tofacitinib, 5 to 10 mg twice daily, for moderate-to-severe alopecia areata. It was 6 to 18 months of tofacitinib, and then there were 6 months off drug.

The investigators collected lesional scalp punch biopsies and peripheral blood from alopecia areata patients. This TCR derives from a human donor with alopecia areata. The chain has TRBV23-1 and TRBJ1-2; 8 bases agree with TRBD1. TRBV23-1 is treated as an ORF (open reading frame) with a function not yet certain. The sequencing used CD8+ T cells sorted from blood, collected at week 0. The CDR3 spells CASPGQDNYGYTF. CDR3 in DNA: TGCGCCAGTCCGGGACAGGATAACTATGGCTACACCTTC.